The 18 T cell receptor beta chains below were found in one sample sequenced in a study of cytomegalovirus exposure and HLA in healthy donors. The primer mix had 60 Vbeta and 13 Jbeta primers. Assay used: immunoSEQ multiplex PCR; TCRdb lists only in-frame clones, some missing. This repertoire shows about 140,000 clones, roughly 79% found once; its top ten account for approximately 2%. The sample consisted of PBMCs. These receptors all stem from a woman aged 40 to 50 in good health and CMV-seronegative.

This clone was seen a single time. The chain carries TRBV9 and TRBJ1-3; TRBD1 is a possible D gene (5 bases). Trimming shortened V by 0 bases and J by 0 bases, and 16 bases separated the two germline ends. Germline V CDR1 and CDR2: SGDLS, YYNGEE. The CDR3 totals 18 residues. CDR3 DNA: TGTGCCAGCAGCGTAGGCCAGGGACGCGGGGGCTCTGGAAACACCATATATTTT. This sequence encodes CASSVGQGRGGSGNTIYF.

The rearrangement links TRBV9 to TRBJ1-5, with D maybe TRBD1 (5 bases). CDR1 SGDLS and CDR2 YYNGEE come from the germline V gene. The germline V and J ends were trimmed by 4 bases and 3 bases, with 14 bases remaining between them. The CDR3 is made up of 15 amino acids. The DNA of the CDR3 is TGTGCCAGCAGCTCCACGACAGCCATCAATCAGCCCCAGCATTTT. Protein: CASSSTTAINQPQHF. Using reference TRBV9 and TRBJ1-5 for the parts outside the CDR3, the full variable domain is DSGVTQTPKHLITATGQRVTLRCSPRSGDLSVYWYQQSLDQGLQFLIQYYNGEERAKGNILERFSAQQFPDLHSELNLSSLELGDSALYFCASSSTTAINQPQHFGDGTRLSIL.

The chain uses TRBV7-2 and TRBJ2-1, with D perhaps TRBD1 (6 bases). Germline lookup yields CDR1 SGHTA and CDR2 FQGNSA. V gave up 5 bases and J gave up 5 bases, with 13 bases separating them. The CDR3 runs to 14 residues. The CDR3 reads CASSPRTVNNEQFF. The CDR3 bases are TGTGCCAGCAGCCCCCGGACAGTTAACAATGAGCAGTTCTTC.

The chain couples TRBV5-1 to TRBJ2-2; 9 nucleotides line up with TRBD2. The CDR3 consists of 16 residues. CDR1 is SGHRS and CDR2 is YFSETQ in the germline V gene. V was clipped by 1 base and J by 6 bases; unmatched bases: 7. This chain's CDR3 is CASSLLAGLGAGELFF. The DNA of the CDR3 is TGCGCCAGCAGCTTGCTAGCGGGATTGGGCGCCGGGGAGCTGTTTTTT.

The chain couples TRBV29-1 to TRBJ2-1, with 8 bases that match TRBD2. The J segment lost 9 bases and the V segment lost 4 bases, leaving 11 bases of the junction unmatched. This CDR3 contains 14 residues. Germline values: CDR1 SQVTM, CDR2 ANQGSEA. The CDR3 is CSVGGGRSRGEQFF. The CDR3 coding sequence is TGCAGCGTTGGTGGCGGGAGGTCGCGCGGTGAGCAGTTCTTC.

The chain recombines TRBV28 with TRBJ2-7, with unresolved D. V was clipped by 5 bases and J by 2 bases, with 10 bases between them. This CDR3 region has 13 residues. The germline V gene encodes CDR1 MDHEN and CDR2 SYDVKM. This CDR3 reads CASSPLLPYEQYF. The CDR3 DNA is TGTGCCAGCAGTCCACTATTACCCTACGAGCAGTACTTC.

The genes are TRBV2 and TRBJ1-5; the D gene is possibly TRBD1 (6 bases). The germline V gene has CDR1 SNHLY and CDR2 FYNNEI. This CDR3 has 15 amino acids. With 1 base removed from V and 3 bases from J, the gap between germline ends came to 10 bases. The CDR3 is CASSEDQGYNQPQHF. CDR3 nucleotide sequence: TGTGCCAGCAGTGAAGATCAGGGGTACAATCAGCCCCAGCATTTT.

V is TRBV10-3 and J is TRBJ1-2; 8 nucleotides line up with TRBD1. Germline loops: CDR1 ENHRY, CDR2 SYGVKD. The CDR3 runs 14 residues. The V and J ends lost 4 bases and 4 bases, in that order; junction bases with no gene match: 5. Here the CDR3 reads CAISAGGAGYGYTF. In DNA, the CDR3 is TGTGCCATCAGTGCAGGGGGCGCGGGCTATGGCTACACCTTC.

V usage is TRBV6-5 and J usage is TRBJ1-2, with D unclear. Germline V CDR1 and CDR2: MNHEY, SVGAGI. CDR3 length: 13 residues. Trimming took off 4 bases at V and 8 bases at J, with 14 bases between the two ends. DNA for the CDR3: TGTGCCAGCAGTTCTTTCCCGGGAGGAGGCTACACCTTC. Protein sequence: CASSSFPGGGYTF.

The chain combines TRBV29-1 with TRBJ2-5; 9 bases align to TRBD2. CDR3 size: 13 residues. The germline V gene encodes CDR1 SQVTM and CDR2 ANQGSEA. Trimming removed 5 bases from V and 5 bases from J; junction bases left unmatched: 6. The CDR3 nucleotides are TGCAGCGTTACTAGCGGGTTCGAGGAGACCCAGTACTTC. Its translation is CSVTSGFEETQYF.

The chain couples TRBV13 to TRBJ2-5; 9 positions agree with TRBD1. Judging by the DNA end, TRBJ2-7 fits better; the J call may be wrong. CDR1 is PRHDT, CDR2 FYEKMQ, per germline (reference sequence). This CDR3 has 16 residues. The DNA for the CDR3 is TGTGCCAGCAGCTCATTAGGGGGACAGGGATCCTACGAGCAGTACTTC. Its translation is CASSSLGGQGSYEQYF.

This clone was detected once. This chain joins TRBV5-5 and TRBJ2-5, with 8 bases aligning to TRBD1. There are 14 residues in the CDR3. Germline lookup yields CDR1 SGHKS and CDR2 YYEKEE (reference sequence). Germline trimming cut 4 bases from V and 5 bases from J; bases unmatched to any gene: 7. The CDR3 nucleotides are TGTGCCAGCAGCCCCGGGACAGGAGGGGAGACCCAGTACTTC. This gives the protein CASSPGTGGETQYF.

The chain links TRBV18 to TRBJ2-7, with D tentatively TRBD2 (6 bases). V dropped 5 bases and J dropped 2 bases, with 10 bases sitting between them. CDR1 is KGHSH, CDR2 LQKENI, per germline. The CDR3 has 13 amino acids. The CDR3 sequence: CASSWGETYEQYF. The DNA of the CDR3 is TGTGCCAGCTCATGGGGGGAAACCTACGAGCAGTACTTC.

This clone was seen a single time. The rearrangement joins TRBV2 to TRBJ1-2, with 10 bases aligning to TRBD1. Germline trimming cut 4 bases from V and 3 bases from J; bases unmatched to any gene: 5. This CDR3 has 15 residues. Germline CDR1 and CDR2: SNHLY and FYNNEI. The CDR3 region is CASSGDRGIDYGYTF. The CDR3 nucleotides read TGTGCCAGCAGTGGGGACAGGGGAATTGACTATGGCTACACCTTC.

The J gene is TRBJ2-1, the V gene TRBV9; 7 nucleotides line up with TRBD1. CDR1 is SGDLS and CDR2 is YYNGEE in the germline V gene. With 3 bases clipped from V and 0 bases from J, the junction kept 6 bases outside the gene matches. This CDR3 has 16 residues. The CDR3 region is CASSASGTVSYNEQFF. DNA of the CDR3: TGTGCCAGCAGCGCTTCCGGGACAGTCTCCTACAATGAGCAGTTCTTC.

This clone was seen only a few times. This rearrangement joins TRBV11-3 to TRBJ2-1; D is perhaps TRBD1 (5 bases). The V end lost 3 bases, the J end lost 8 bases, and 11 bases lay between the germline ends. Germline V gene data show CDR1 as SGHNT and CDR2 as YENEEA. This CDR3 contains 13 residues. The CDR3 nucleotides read TGTGCCAGCAGCTTCCCTGGGGCCGATGAGCAGTTCTTC. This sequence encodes CASSFPGADEQFF.

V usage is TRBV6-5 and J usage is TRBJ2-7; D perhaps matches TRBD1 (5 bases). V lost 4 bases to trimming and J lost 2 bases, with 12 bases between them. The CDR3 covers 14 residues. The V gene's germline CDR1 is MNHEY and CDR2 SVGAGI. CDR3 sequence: CASSSLKGTYEQYF. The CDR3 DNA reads TGTGCCAGCAGTTCCCTTAAGGGGACCTACGAGCAGTACTTC.

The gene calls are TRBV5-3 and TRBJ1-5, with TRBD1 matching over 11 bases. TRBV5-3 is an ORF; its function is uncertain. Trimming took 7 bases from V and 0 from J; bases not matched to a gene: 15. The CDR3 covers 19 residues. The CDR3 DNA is TGTGCCAGAGAAGACGAGGACAGGGGGCAGGGGTTTAGCAATCAGCCCCAGCATTTT. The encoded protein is CAREDEDRGQGFSNQPQHF.